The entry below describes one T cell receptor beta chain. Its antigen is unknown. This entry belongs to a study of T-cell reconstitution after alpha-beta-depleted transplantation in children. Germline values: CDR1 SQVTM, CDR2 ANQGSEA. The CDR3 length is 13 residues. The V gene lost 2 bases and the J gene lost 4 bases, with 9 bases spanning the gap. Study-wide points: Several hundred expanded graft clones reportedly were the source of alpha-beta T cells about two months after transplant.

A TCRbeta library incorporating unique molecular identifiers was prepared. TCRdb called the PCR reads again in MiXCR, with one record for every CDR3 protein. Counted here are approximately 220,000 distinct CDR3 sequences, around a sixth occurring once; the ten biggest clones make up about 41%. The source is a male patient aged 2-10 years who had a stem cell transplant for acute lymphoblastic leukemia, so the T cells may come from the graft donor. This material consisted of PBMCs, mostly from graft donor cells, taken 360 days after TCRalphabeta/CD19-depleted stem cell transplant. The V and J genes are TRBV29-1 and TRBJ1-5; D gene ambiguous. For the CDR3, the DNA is TGCAGCGTTGAACTGGGCCAGAATCAGCCCCAGCATTTT. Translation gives CSVELGQNQPQHF. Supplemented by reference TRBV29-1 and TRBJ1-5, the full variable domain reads SAVISQKPSRDICQRGTSLTIQCQVDSQVTMMFWYRQQPGQSLTLIATANQGSEATYESGFVIDKFPISRPNLTFSTLTVSNMSPEDSSIYLCSVELGQNQPQHFGDGTRLSIL.